Listed below are T cell receptor beta chains from one sample, sequenced in a study of blood T cell repertoires in COVID-19. Generated by immunoSEQ multiplex PCR, the TCRdb table keeps only in-frame clones and is missing some. The sample holds about 170,000 clones, approximately 80% seen once. Input material: PBMCs or T cells enriched from blood (not recorded which). Receptor source: a man between 45 and 60 years old who had recovered from COVID-19. Both conserved end residues are part of each CDR3. A D gene is named only where the DNA matches it firmly. Only some rows state a clone size, as once, few, many or a class for expanded clones.

j_call | v_call | d_call | clone_size | cdr3_nt | cdr3_aa
TRBJ2-3 | TRBV13 | TRBD2 | NA | TGTGCCAGCAGCTCTTCGGCGGGAGCCGCAGATACGCAGTATTTT | CASSSSAGAADTQYF
TRBJ1-1 | TRBV6-5 | NA | NA | TGTGCCAGCAGCTCCTCAGTTAGCTACACTGAAGCTTTCTTT | CASSSSVSYTEAFF
TRBJ2-3 | TRBV5-1 | NA | NA | TGCGCCAGCACCCGGGACAAACTCACAGATACGCAGTATTTT | CASTRDKLTDTQYF
TRBJ1-2 | TRBV9 | TRBD1 | once | TGTGCCAGCAGCGTAGCTCAAGGGACAGGGGGCCGCGATGGCTACACCTTC | CASSVAQGTGGRDGYTF
TRBJ2-7 | TRBV4-1 | NA | NA | TGCGCCAGCAGCCAAGATCTAAGCTACGAGCAGTACTTC | CASSQDLSYEQYF
TRBJ2-1 | TRBV9 | NA | NA | TGTGCCAGCAGCCGGGGGCTCGGAGGCGGGGGCCCGAGGAATGAGCAGTTCTTC | CASSRGLGGGGPRNEQFF
TRBJ1-1 | TRBV5-1 | NA | few | TGCGCCAGCAGCTTGGCCCGACAGGCTGAAGCTTTCTTT | CASSLARQAEAFF
TRBJ2-7 | TRBV3-1/TRBV3-2 | NA | NA | TGTGCCAGCAGCCAGACTACGAGCAAGTACTTC | CASSQTTSKYF
TRBJ1-2 | TRBV27 | NA | NA | TGTGCCAGCAGTTCAGACAATTTAGCTAACTATGGCTACACCTTC | CASSSDNLANYGYTF
TRBJ1-2 | TRBV30 | NA | NA | TGTGCCTGGAGTGTACGGGAGATCCTCCGGGGCTACACCTTC | CAWSVREILRGYTF
TRBJ1-5 | TRBV7-2 | TRBD1 | NA | TGTGCCAGCAGCTTAGGATCAGGGGGAAGTCAGCCCCAGCATTTT | CASSLGSGGSQPQHF
TRBJ1-2 | TRBV3-1/TRBV3-2 | NA | NA | TGTGCCAGCAGCAGGGGGGGAGCTGGCTACACCTTC | CASSRGGAGYTF
TRBJ2-7 | TRBV6-1 | TRBD2 | NA | TGTGCCAGCGGTGGGAGGGGCCAGGCCGAGCAGTACTTC | CASGGRGQAEQYF
TRBJ1-2 | TRBV19 | NA | NA | TGTGCCAGTAGTGTCGGCTTCCCGGGGGACTATGGCTACACCTTC | CASSVGFPGDYGYTF
TRBJ1-2 | TRBV18 | TRBD1 | NA | TGTGCCAGCTCACCATGGGACAGGGACAGTTACACCTTC | CASSPWDRDSYTF
TRBJ2-5 | TRBV5-1 | NA | once | TGCGCCAGCAGACCCGGGTCTCAAGAGACCCAGTACTTC | CASRPGSQETQYF
TRBJ2-5 | TRBV6-5 | TRBD2 | NA | TGTGCCAGCAGCCCACTAGCGGGGAGGAGGGAGACCCAGTACTTC | CASSPLAGRRETQYF
TRBJ2-2 | TRBV5-4 | TRBD1 | NA | TGTGCCACCAACCGGGACAGGGGGACCACCGGGGAGCTGTTTTTT | CATNRDRGTTGELFF
TRBJ1-3 | TRBV6-6 | TRBD1 | NA | TGTGCCACCAGACAGGGTGAGGCTGGAAACACCATATATTTT | CATRQGEAGNTIYF
TRBJ1-6 | TRBV6-5 | TRBD1 | NA | TGTGCCAGCAGCCCGGGACAGGGGGATTCACCCCTCCACTTT | CASSPGQGDSPLHF
TRBJ2-5 | TRBV6-5 | TRBD2 | NA | TGTGCCAGCAGTTACAGGAGCGGGGGCCGTCAAGAGACCCAGTACTTC | CASSYRSGGRQETQYF
TRBJ2-7 | TRBV27 | TRBD1 | NA | TGTGCCAGCAGCACGGGACAGGGATACTCCTACGAGCAGTACTTC | CASSTGQGYSYEQYF
TRBJ2-2 | TRBV2 | NA | few | TGTGCCGGGACACTGGACTTGCCGAGAGGCGGGGAGCTGTTTTTT | CAGTLDLPRGGELFF
TRBJ2-1 | TRBV7-7 | TRBD1 | NA | TGTGCTAGCAGCCCACAGGGGGCTTCCTACAATGAGCAGTTCTTC | CASSPQGASYNEQFF
TRBJ1-1 | TRBV5-6 | NA | NA | TGTGCCAGCAGCCCGTATAACGAGGAAGCTTTCTTT | CASSPYNEEAFF
TRBJ1-6 | TRBV10-3 | NA | few | TGTGCCATCAGTGACACGGGGAATTCACCCCTCCACTTT | CAISDTGNSPLHF
TRBJ2-7 | TRBV7-2 | TRBD1 | NA | TGTGCCAGCAGTCAGACAGGGGGTTACGAGCAGTACTTC | CASSQTGGYEQYF